This T cell receptor (beta chain) was profiled in a study of OX40 agonist ivuxolimab in advanced cancers. Study at large: The study gave patients intravenous ivuxolimab at 0.01 to 10 mg/kg every 2 weeks.

Measured with immunoSEQ multiplex PCR; TCRdb has only the in-frame clones, and not every one. Among around 30,000 clones listed, about nine tenths were seen once. Here the sequenced sample was CD4+ or CD8+ T cells sorted from blood, taken in a trial of the OX40 agonist ivuxolimab. The TCR comes from an adult with an advanced solid tumor such as melanoma, head and neck, liver or kidney cancer.

The CDR3 sequence is CASSLGYLGGAEETQYF. The CDR3 DNA reads as TGTGCCAGCAGCTTAGGTTATTTGGGGGGGGCCGAGGAGACCCAGTACTTC. The V call is TRBV11-2, the J call TRBJ2-5, with D perhaps matching TRBD2 (7 bases). CDR1 is SGHAT and CDR2 is FQNNGV in the germline V gene. Trimming took 1 base from V and 5 from J, leaving 20 bases between them. This CDR3 comprises 17 residues.